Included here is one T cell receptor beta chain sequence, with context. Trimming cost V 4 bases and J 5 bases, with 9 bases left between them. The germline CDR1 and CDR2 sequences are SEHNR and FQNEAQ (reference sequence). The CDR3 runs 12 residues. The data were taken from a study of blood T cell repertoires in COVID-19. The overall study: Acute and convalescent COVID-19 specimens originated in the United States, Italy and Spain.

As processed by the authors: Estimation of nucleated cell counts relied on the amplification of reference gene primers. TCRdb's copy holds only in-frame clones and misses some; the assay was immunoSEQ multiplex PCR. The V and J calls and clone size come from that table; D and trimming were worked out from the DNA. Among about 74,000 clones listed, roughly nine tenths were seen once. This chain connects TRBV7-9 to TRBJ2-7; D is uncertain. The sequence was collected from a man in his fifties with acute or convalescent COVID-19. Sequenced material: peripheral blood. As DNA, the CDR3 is TGTGCCAGCAGCTCCTCCCCCCACGAGCAGTACTTC. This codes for CASSSSPHEQYF.